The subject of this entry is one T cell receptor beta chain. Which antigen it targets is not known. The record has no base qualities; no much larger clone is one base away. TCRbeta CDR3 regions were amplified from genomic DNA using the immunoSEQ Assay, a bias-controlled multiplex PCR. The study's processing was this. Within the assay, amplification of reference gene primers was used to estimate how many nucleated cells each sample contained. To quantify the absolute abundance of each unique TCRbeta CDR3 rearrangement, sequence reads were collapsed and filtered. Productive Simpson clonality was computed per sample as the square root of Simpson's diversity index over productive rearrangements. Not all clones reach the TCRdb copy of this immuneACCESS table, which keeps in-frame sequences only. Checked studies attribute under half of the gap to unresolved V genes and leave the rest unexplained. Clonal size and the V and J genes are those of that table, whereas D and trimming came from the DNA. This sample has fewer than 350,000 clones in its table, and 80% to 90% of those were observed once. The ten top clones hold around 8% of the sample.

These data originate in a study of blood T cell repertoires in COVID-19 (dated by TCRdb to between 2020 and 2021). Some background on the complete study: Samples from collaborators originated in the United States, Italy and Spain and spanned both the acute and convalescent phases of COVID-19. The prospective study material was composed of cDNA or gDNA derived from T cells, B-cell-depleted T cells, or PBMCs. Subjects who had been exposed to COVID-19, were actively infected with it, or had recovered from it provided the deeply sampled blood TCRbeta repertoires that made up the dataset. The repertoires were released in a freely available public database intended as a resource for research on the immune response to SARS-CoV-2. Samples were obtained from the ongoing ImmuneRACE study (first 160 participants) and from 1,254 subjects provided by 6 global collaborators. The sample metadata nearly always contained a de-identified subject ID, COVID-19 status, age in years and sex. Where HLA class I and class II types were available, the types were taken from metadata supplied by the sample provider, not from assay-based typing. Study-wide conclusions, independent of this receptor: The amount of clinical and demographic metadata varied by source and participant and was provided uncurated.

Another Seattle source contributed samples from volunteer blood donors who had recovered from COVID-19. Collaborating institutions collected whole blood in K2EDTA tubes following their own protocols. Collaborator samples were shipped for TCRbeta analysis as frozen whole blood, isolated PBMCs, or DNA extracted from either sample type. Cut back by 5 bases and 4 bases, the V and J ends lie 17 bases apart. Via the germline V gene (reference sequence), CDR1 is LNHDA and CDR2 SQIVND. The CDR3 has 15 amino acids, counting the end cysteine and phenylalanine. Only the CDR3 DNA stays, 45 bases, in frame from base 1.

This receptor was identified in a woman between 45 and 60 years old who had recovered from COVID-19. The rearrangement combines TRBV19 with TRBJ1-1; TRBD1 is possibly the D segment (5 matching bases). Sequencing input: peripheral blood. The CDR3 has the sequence CASSVLPLGGTEAFF. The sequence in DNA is TGTGCCAGTAGTGTGTTACCTTTGGGGGGCACTGAAGCTTTCTTT.